The rows below give T cell receptor beta chains drawn from one sample of a study of blood T cell repertoires in COVID-19. Here immunoSEQ multiplex PCR was the method, and the copy in TCRdb shows in-frame clones only, minus some. Altogether 220,000 or so clones are present, over 60% being singletons, with the ten largest covering around 5.4%. The source material was peripheral blood. These receptors were collected from a woman in her 70s with acute or convalescent COVID-19. Each CDR3 is given with its conserved first and last residue. Each record gives: clone size, V gene, J gene, D gene, CDR3 DNA, CDR3 protein. D genes are given only for firm matches. Size is omitted from some rows. Given values are once, few, many or a class for expanded clones.

clone_size: -
v_call: TRBV6-2/TRBV6-3
j_call: TRBJ2-2
d_call: TRBD2
cdr3_nt: TGTGCCAGCAGTTCGGGACTAGCGGGACGTCGCACCGGGGAGCTGTTTTTT
cdr3_aa: CASSSGLAGRRTGELFF

clone_size: -
v_call: TRBV21-1
j_call: TRBJ1-4
d_call: -
cdr3_nt: TGTGCCAGCAGCAAAGCCGGCGGGACAGGGAGAGAGAGAGTATCGAGGGAAAAACTGTTTTTT
cdr3_aa: CASSKAGGTGRERVSREKLFF

clone_size: -
v_call: TRBV28
j_call: TRBJ1-1
d_call: TRBD1
cdr3_nt: TGTGCCAGCAGTTACAGGGGGCTCCGGGGCACTGAAGCTTTCTTT
cdr3_aa: CASSYRGLRGTEAFF

clone_size: -
v_call: TRBV19
j_call: TRBJ1-1
d_call: TRBD1
cdr3_nt: TGTGCCAGTAGCGTGACAGGGGGCAGGGCTGAAGCTTTCTTT
cdr3_aa: CASSVTGGRAEAFF

clone_size: -
v_call: TRBV7-9
j_call: TRBJ2-5
d_call: TRBD2
cdr3_nt: TGTGCCAGCAGCTACCCTACAGCTAGCGGGAGAACCCAGTACTTC
cdr3_aa: CASSYPTASGRTQYF

clone_size: few
v_call: TRBV6-2/TRBV6-3
j_call: TRBJ2-1
d_call: TRBD2
cdr3_nt: TGTGCCAGCAGTGGACCGAGCGGGACTAGCTCCTACAATGAGCAGTTCTTC
cdr3_aa: CASSGPSGTSSYNEQFF

clone_size: -
v_call: TRBV30
j_call: TRBJ2-1
d_call: TRBD2
cdr3_nt: TGTGCCGGGGGGCGGGAGGGCCAGGGTGAGCAGTTCTTC
cdr3_aa: CAGGREGQGEQFF

clone_size: -
v_call: TRBV7-2
j_call: TRBJ2-7
d_call: -
cdr3_nt: TGTGCCAGCAGCTTTAGGGGCACATTTTACGAGCAGTACTTC
cdr3_aa: CASSFRGTFYEQYF

clone_size: -
v_call: TRBV7-8
j_call: TRBJ1-6
d_call: TRBD1
cdr3_nt: TGTGCCAGCAGCATTGGACAGGGAGATAATTCACCCCTCCACTTT
cdr3_aa: CASSIGQGDNSPLHF

clone_size: -
v_call: TRBV13
j_call: TRBJ2-3
d_call: TRBD1
cdr3_nt: TGTGCCAGCAGCTTAAGACGCTGGGACAGAGATACGCAGTATTTT
cdr3_aa: CASSLRRWDRDTQYF

clone_size: -
v_call: TRBV4-1
j_call: TRBJ2-7
d_call: TRBD2
cdr3_nt: TGCGCCAGCAGCCAAGATGACGGGACTAGCGGCGGATGGGAGCAGTACTTC
cdr3_aa: CASSQDDGTSGGWEQYF

clone_size: -
v_call: TRBV10-3
j_call: TRBJ2-4
d_call: TRBD1
cdr3_nt: TGTGCCATCAGTGGCCTGGACAGGGCGGGCATTCAGTACTTC
cdr3_aa: CAISGLDRAGIQYF

clone_size: -
v_call: TRBV27
j_call: TRBJ2-7
d_call: -
cdr3_nt: TGTGCCAGCAGTTTAGGACAGACCTACGAGCAGTACTTC
cdr3_aa: CASSLGQTYEQYF

clone_size: -
v_call: TRBV20-1
j_call: TRBJ2-7
d_call: -
cdr3_nt: TGCAGTGGGAGAGAGCGGGCCGAGCAGTACTTC
cdr3_aa: CSGRERAEQYF

clone_size: -
v_call: TRBV13
j_call: TRBJ2-1
d_call: -
cdr3_nt: TGTGCCAGCAGCTCCCGGGAGCTGTTAAATGAGCAGTTCTTC
cdr3_aa: CASSSRELLNEQFF

clone_size: -
v_call: TRBV24-1
j_call: TRBJ2-1
d_call: TRBD2
cdr3_nt: TGTGCCGCCAGTGACGTGACTAGCGGGTCCTACAATGAGCAGTTCTTC
cdr3_aa: CAASDVTSGSYNEQFF

clone_size: -
v_call: TRBV7-3
j_call: TRBJ1-1
d_call: -
cdr3_nt: TGTGCCAGCAGCCCAGGGACATTTAGTGAAGCTTTCTTT
cdr3_aa: CASSPGTFSEAFF

clone_size: few
v_call: TRBV6-2/TRBV6-3
j_call: TRBJ2-5
d_call: -
cdr3_nt: TGTGCCAGCAGTTACTCGTCTAGCGCACAAGAGACCCAGTACTTC
cdr3_aa: CASSYSSSAQETQYF

clone_size: -
v_call: TRBV30
j_call: TRBJ1-1
d_call: TRBD1
cdr3_nt: TGTGCCTGGGGCAGGGGGCAGTACGCTGAAGCTTTCTTT
cdr3_aa: CAWGRGQYAEAFF

clone_size: -
v_call: TRBV3-1/TRBV3-2
j_call: TRBJ2-7
d_call: TRBD2
cdr3_nt: TGTGCCAGCACCGGACTAGCGGGAGGCTACGAGCAGTACTTC
cdr3_aa: CASTGLAGGYEQYF

clone_size: -
v_call: TRBV6-6
j_call: TRBJ1-5
d_call: -
cdr3_nt: TGTGCCACTGGCGAACAGGTCCTCAATCAGCCCCAGCATTTT
cdr3_aa: CATGEQVLNQPQHF

clone_size: -
v_call: TRBV19
j_call: TRBJ1-5
d_call: TRBD1
cdr3_nt: TGTGCCAGTAGTAAGACAGGGGAAAATCAGCCCCAGCATTTT
cdr3_aa: CASSKTGENQPQHF

clone_size: -
v_call: TRBV3-1/TRBV3-2
j_call: TRBJ2-3
d_call: -
cdr3_nt: TGTGCCAGCAGCCGAGAAGCGGGTACGCAGTATTTT
cdr3_aa: CASSREAGTQYF